What follows are 29 T cell receptor beta chains derived from one specimen sequenced in a study of graft-versus-host responses after intestinal transplantation. Assay: immunoSEQ multiplex PCR; the TCRdb copy retains only in-frame clones and omits some. The sample contains tens of thousands of clones, about 94% of which appear only once. These receptors' targets are unknown. This sample comprised unstimulated CD8+ T cells sorted from spleen or lymph node cells, obtained before intestinal transplant. Source of these receptors: a human donor who received an intestinal transplant.

The rearrangement links TRBV27 to TRBJ2-5; 10 nucleotides match TRBD2. The assigned J gene may be wrong: the sequence end matches TRBJ2-7 better. CDR1 is MNHEY, CDR2 SMNVEV, per germline (reference sequence). The CDR3 has 14 residues. CDR3 DNA sequence: TGTGCCAGCAGTTTAGGGACTAGCGTTATCGAGCAGTACTTC. Translating gives CASSLGTSVIEQYF.

The V and J genes are TRBV7-9 and TRBJ2-7; no clear D. The CDR3 consists of 13 residues. The germline CDR1 and CDR2 sequences are SEHNR and FQNEAQ (reference sequence). V dropped 4 bases and J dropped 5 bases, with 12 bases sitting between them. Here the CDR3 reads CASSYSKVDEQYF. The CDR3 nucleotides are TGTGCCAGCAGCTACTCAAAGGTGGACGAGCAGTACTTC.

This chain connects TRBV11-2 to TRBJ1-1; D unresolved. Germline CDR1 reads SGHAT; CDR2 reads FQNNGV. This CDR3 has 12 residues. V lost 7 bases and J 3 bases, leaving 9 bases between the germline ends. The CDR3 coding sequence is TGTGCCAGCAATCGATATGACACTGAAGCTTTCTTT. Protein sequence: CASNRYDTEAFF.

The chain joins TRBV6-5 to TRBJ2-5, with D possibly being TRBD1 (5 bases). This CDR3 contains 16 residues. V was clipped by 1 base and J by 3 bases, with 15 bases between them. The germline gives CDR1 MNHEY, CDR2 SVGAGI. CDR3 in amino acids: CASSYFDRGVEETQYF. The CDR3 bases are TGTGCCAGCAGTTACTTCGACAGAGGCGTCGAAGAGACCCAGTACTTC.

J is TRBJ2-5 and V is TRBV21-1; TRBD1 is taken as the D call from the table, unchecked against the DNA. TRBV21-1 is an annotated pseudogene. This CDR3 spans 18 amino acids. DNA of the CDR3: TGTGCCAGCAGCAAAGTAGGGGGACAGTTTTACCTGTCGGAGACCCAGTACTTC. This codes for CASSKVGGQFYLSETQYF.

This rearrangement joins TRBV10-1 to TRBJ2-5; 7 bases are a match to TRBD1. The length of the CDR3 is 17 residues. J gave up 3 bases and V 10 bases, and 20 bases lay outside the gene matches. Looked up from germline, CDR1 is WNHNN and CDR2 is SYGVQD (reference sequence). The CDR3 here is CAIKPDDGQGQKETQYF. In DNA form, the CDR3 reads TGCGCCATCAAACCAGATGATGGTCAGGGACAGAAAGAGACCCAGTACTTC.

The chain recombines TRBV7-9 with TRBJ2-7; perhaps TRBD2 as D (5 bases). Looked up from germline, CDR1 is SEHNR and CDR2 is FQNEAQ (reference sequence). The CDR3 contains 15 residues. With 5 bases removed from V and 5 bases from J, the gap between germline ends came to 19 bases. The CDR3 nucleotides are TGTGCCAGCAGCCCCATGATGAGGGATAGCGACGAGCAGTACTTC. Residues: CASSPMMRDSDEQYF.

The V call is TRBV19, the J call TRBJ2-5; D is ambiguous. Germline values: CDR1 LNHDA, CDR2 SQIVND (reference sequence). Trimming took 3 bases from V and 0 from J, leaving 11 bases between them. CDR3 length equals 15 residues. CDR3 DNA: TGTGCCAGTAGTATGGGTCTGACGTACCAAGAGACCCAGTACTTC. Translating gives CASSMGLTYQETQYF.

The V gene is TRBV5-6, the J gene TRBJ2-7; possible D gene TRBD1, 5 bases. Trimming shortened V by 0 bases and J by 3 bases, and 10 bases separated the two germline ends. Germline V CDR1 and CDR2: SGHDT, YYEEEE. The CDR3 runs 14 residues. CDR3 in amino acids: CASSLGSGYYEQYF. The DNA of the CDR3 is TGTGCCAGCAGCTTGGGCTCAGGGTACTACGAGCAGTACTTC.

The chain joins TRBV29-1 to TRBJ1-2; possibly TRBD1 for D (6 bases). The CDR3 is 15 amino acids. Germline values: CDR1 SQVTM, CDR2 ANQGSEA. V dropped 0 bases and J dropped 4 bases, with 15 bases sitting between them. The CDR3 coding sequence is TGCAGCGTTGAAGACTCCCGGACAGTCCTCTATGGCTACACCTTC. Its translation is CSVEDSRTVLYGYTF.

The gene calls are TRBV27 and TRBJ2-6; tentative D call: TRBD2 (6 bases). With 3 bases removed from V and 0 bases from J, the gap between germline ends came to 12 bases. The CDR3 runs to 17 residues. The germline V gene has CDR1 MNHEY and CDR2 SMNVEV (reference sequence). The CDR3 is CASSFGTLGSGANVLTF. In nucleotides, the CDR3 is TGTGCCAGCAGTTTCGGGACTCTCGGCTCTGGGGCCAACGTCCTGACTTTC.

This clone has just one count. V usage is TRBV6-4 and J usage is TRBJ2-6, with D possibly being TRBD1 (6 bases). The CDR3 totals 16 residues. CDR1 is MRHNA and CDR2 is SNTAGT in the germline V gene. The germline V and J ends were trimmed by 0 bases and 0 bases, with 6 bases remaining between them. The CDR3 reads CASSDSGGSGANVLTF. The CDR3 bases are TGTGCCAGCAGTGACTCAGGGGGCTCTGGGGCCAACGTCCTGACTTTC.

This clone was recorded once. The chain carries TRBV23-1 and TRBJ2-2; 9 bases agree with TRBD2. TRBV23-1 is assigned to the ORF class and has an uncertain function. CDR3 length equals 18 residues. Trimming cost V 3 bases and J 5 bases; bases outside gene matches: 13. CDR3 protein: CASSQPTGWTSETGELFF. Here the CDR3 DNA reads TGCGCCAGCAGTCAGCCGACAGGGTGGACTAGCGAAACCGGGGAGCTGTTTTTT.

The chain employs TRBV27 and TRBJ2-1, with 10 bases lining up with TRBD2. The CDR3 consists of 14 residues. CDR1 MNHEY and CDR2 SMNVEV come from the germline V gene (reference sequence). Trimming took 3 bases from V and 8 from J; bases not matched to a gene: 4. The CDR3 region is CASSLGAGGDEQFF. In DNA, the CDR3 is TGTGCCAGCAGTTTGGGAGCGGGAGGGGATGAGCAGTTCTTC.

This rearrangement joins TRBV9 to TRBJ2-1; D tentatively reads TRBD1 or TRBD2 (7 bases each). The CDR3 runs to 18 residues. The V end was cut by 0 bases, the J end by 0 bases, with 16 bases between. Germline CDR1 SGDLS, CDR2 YYNGEE. CDR3 region: CASSVGGGGGSSYNEQFF. The CDR3 DNA is TGTGCCAGCAGCGTAGGAGGAGGGGGCGGGAGCTCCTACAATGAGCAGTTCTTC.

This chain links TRBV10-3 with TRBJ2-3; no firm D call. The germline V and J ends were trimmed by 2 bases and 2 bases, with 14 bases remaining between them. This CDR3 region has 16 residues. CDR1 is ENHRY and CDR2 is SYGVKD in the germline V gene. The chain's CDR3 is CAISERPWDPTDTQYF. The CDR3 region has the DNA TGTGCCATCAGTGAGAGACCTTGGGATCCCACAGATACGCAGTATTTT.

The CDR3 DNA reads TGTGCCAGCAGCTTAGTGGCGGGAGGCGGCAATCAGCCCCAGCATTTT. It codes for CASSLVAGGGNQPQHF. The rearrangement uses TRBV7-8 and TRBJ1-5; D is unresolved. Germline CDR1 and CDR2: SGHVS and FQNEAQ. Trimming shortened V by 1 base and J by 2 bases, and 12 bases separated the two germline ends. CDR3 length: 16 residues. Using reference TRBV7-8 and TRBJ1-5 for the parts outside the CDR3, the full variable domain is GAGVSQSPRYKVAKRGQDVALRCDPISGHVSLFWYQQALGQGPEFLTYFQNEAQLDKSGLPSDRFFAERPEGSVSTLKIQRTQQEDSAVYLCASSLVAGGGNQPQHFGDGTRLSIL.

CDR3 nucleotides: TGTGCCTGGAGTGCGGGGGCCTACGAGCAGTACTTC. Its protein product is CAWSAGAYEQYF. The chain carries TRBV30 and TRBJ2-7; TRBD2 is a possible D gene (6 bases). V shed 1 base and J shed 2 bases, with 6 bases lying between them. The germline gives CDR1 GTSNPN, CDR2 SVGIG (reference sequence). This CDR3 region has 12 residues.

This chain links TRBV5-1 with TRBJ2-3; no clear D gene. The CDR3 runs 17 residues. Germline values: CDR1 SGHRS, CDR2 YFSETQ. The V and J ends lost 0 bases and 1 base respectively, with 15 bases between them. In DNA form, the CDR3 reads TGCGCCAGCAGCTTGGCCGCCGGCGTCACGGGCACAGATACGCAGTATTTT. Residues: CASSLAAGVTGTDTQYF.

J is TRBJ2-1 and V is TRBV5-6, with 8 bases lining up with TRBD1. Germline V gives CDR1 SGHDT, CDR2 YYEEEE. With V trimmed by 4 bases and J by 10 bases, 16 bases remained unmatched. The CDR3 runs to 16 residues. CDR3 sequence (DNA): TGTGCCAGCAGCGAACCGGGACAGGATACAATTCGAGAGCAGTTCTTC. It specifies CASSEPGQDTIREQFF.

The chain has TRBV27 and TRBJ1-1; the match to TRBD1 covers 9 bases. CDR1 and CDR2 from the germline V gene are MNHEY and SMNVEV (reference sequence). The trim removed 6 bases at V and 5 bases at J, leaving 4 bases unmatched. CDR3 length: 13 residues. CDR3 sequence reads: CASSDRGGTEAFF. The CDR3 DNA follows: TGTGCCAGCAGCGACAGGGGGGGGACTGAAGCTTTCTTT.

The rearrangement joins TRBV6-5 to TRBJ1-3; D gene uncertain. Per germline, CDR1 MNHEY and CDR2 SVGAGI. V lost 5 bases and J 9 bases, leaving 11 bases between the germline ends. The length of the CDR3 is 12 residues. DNA for the CDR3: TGTGCCAGCAGTGCTGGGTCCGGCACCATATATTTT. Amino acids: CASSAGSGTIYF.

This clone was found a few times. The V call is TRBV6-5, the J call TRBJ2-2; no clear D. V lost 4 bases to trimming and J lost 5 bases, with 14 bases between them. The CDR3 length is 15 residues. Germline V gene data show CDR1 as MNHEY and CDR2 as SVGAGI. CDR3 protein: CASSSHSTITGELFF. CDR3 nucleotides: TGTGCCAGCAGTTCCCATTCGACCATTACCGGGGAGCTGTTTTTT.

The rearrangement joins TRBV28 to TRBJ2-5; 8 bases line up with TRBD1. V was pared by 6 bases and J by 3 bases, with 9 bases of the junction left unmatched. Looked up from germline, CDR1 is MDHEN and CDR2 is SYDVKM. This CDR3 has 15 residues. The CDR3 loop reads CASRPQGALEETQYF. DNA of the CDR3: TGTGCCAGCAGGCCTCAGGGGGCGCTTGAAGAGACCCAGTACTTC.

This clone was detected only once. The chain couples TRBV7-9 to TRBJ1-5; D is unresolved. Looked up from germline, CDR1 is SEHNR and CDR2 is FQNEAQ (reference sequence). This CDR3 contains 14 residues. The germline V and J ends were trimmed by 3 bases and 2 bases, with 8 bases remaining between them. The CDR3 region has the DNA TGTGCCAGCAGCTTTGGGGAAGGCAATCAGCCCCAGCATTTT. It encodes CASSFGEGNQPQHF.

The chain is built from TRBV7-8 and TRBJ2-3; TRBD1 agrees at 9 bases. The CDR3 runs 15 residues. CDR1 and CDR2 (germline): SGHVS, FQNEAQ. V was pared by 5 bases and J by 2 bases, with 5 bases of the junction left unmatched. This chain's CDR3 is CASSRGQGATDTQYF. The CDR3 bases are TGTGCCAGCAGCCGGGGACAGGGAGCCACAGATACGCAGTATTTT.

The chain recombines TRBV9 with TRBJ2-7; 8 positions match TRBD2. V lost 0 bases and J lost 0; bases outside the gene matches: 2. CDR1 and CDR2 from the germline V gene are SGDLS and YYNGEE. The CDR3 covers 15 residues. The CDR3 DNA reads TGTGCCAGCAGCGTAGGGCGGGAGGACTCCTACGAGCAGTACTTC. As protein: CASSVGREDSYEQYF. The full variable domain, in which reference TRBV9 and TRBJ2-7 provide the parts outside the CDR3, is DSGVTQTPKHLITATGQRVTLRCSPRSGDLSVYWYQQSLDQGLQFLIQYYNGEERAKGNILERFSAQQFPDLHSELNLSSLELGDSALYFCASSVGREDSYEQYFGPGTRLTVT.

This chain connects TRBV6-1 to TRBJ2-1, with D uncertain. Germline CDR1 reads MNHNS; CDR2 reads SASEGT. The CDR3 covers 16 residues. Trimming left V 1 base short and J 5 bases short, with 15 bases between. The CDR3 loop is CASSEVGETFDNEQFF. CDR3 sequence (DNA): TGTGCCAGCAGTGAAGTAGGCGAGACGTTCGACAATGAGCAGTTCTTC.

The rearrangement links TRBV4-1 to TRBJ2-7; 8 nucleotides line up with TRBD1. Losses at the gene ends were 0 bases for V and 2 bases for J; bases not matched to a gene: 6. CDR3 size: 16 residues. Germline lookup yields CDR1 MGHRA and CDR2 YSYEKL. CDR3 DNA sequence: TGCGCCAGCAGCCAAGAATACAGGGGGTTGCCCTACGAGCAGTACTTC. Translating it yields CASSQEYRGLPYEQYF.